The entry below describes one T cell receptor (beta chain). The antigen is undetermined. This record belongs to a study of blood T cells in healthy people across ages. A sample-barcoded 5' primer and a J-beta primer mix were used in a second PCR of roughly 6 to 11 cycles. A tag from a template-switch adaptor with 12 random nucleotides marked each cDNA molecule. A single record per CDR3 protein comes from TCRdb applying MiXCR to the 5' RACE reads. The sample consists of hundreds of thousands of distinct CDR3 sequences, approximately 30% of them appearing once. Germline assignment: CDR1 ENHRY and CDR2 SYGVKD. The V end was cut by 2 bases, the J end by 10 bases, with 18 bases between. CDR3 length: 14 amino acids. Ranging in age from about 6 to 90, the donors were healthy Caucasian individuals from Russia. Every donor gave approximately 10 milliliters of peripheral blood. Study-level points and caveats: Expanded clonotype shifts may have been confounded, as the donors had an unknown CMV status.

This TCR derives from an elderly woman in good health. Sequencing was carried out using blood. The J gene is TRBJ2-7, the V gene TRBV10-3, with D tentatively TRBD2 (5 bases). The CDR3 region is CAISETLAWEPQYF. CDR3 nucleotides: TGTGCCATCAGTGAGACTCTGGCTTGGGAGCCCCAGTACTTC.